A selection of T cell receptor beta chains follows, all from one sample in a study of blood T cell repertoires in COVID-19. Produced via immunoSEQ multiplex PCR; TCRdb's table is partial and in-frame only. This table holds under 400,000 clones, about nine tenths found once. The material sequenced was peripheral blood. These receptor sequences come from an older woman with COVID-19, enrolled during active disease. Both conserved end residues are part of each CDR3. Fields, in order: clone size, D gene, V gene, J gene, CDR3 length, CDR3 protein, CDR3 DNA. D genes are given only for firm matches. Some rows mark clone size as missing; the rest say once, few, many or name a class of expanded clone.

>-|-|TRBV4-1|TRBJ2-7|14
CASSHPLTGGEQYF
TGCGCCAGCAGCCATCCATTGACCGGCGGCGAGCAGTACTTC
>-|-|TRBV11-2|TRBJ1-3|15
CASSPDRSSGNTIYF
TGTGCCAGCAGCCCCGACAGGAGCTCTGGAAACACCATATATTTT
>-|TRBD1|TRBV4-2|TRBJ1-6|14
CASSPGTGGSPLHF
TGTGCCAGCAGCCCGGGGACAGGGGGTTCACCCCTCCACTTT
>-|-|TRBV10-3|TRBJ1-6|17
CAISEAGTVGQNSPLHF
TGTGCCATCAGTGAGGCTGGCACGGTGGGCCAAAATTCACCCCTCCACTTT
>-|-|TRBV5-6|TRBJ1-4|13
CAVLGRLGEKLFF
TGTGCCGTCCTCGGGAGGTTGGGTGAAAAACTGTTTTTT
>-|TRBD1|TRBV6-5|TRBJ1-6|13
CAIGTGDNSPLHF
TGTGCCATTGGGACAGGGGACAATTCACCCCTCCACTTT
>-|-|TRBV6-1|TRBJ1-1|13
CASIPGGNTEAFF
TGTGCCAGCATTCCGGGAGGAAACACTGAAGCTTTCTTT
>-|-|TRBV30|TRBJ1-2|16
CAWSAPTGQGVYGYTF
TGTGCCTGGAGTGCCCCGACAGGACAAGGGGTCTATGGCTACACCTTC
>-|TRBD1|TRBV5-8|TRBJ1-5|17
CASSSIRTGGYNQPQHF
TGTGCCAGCAGCTCTATTAGGACAGGGGGCTACAATCAGCCCCAGCATTTT
>-|-|TRBV19|TRBJ1-1|14
CASRPPEGNTEAFF
TGTGCCAGTAGACCCCCGGAGGGTAACACTGAAGCTTTCTTT
>-|TRBD1|TRBV5-8|TRBJ1-5|15
CASSGTGRLGQPQHF
TGTGCCAGCAGCGGGACAGGCAGACTGGGTCAGCCCCAGCATTTT
>-|-|TRBV6-6|TRBJ1-4|15
CASSYGTSGNEKLFF
TGTGCCAGCAGTTACGGGACATCGGGGAATGAAAAACTGTTTTTT
>-|TRBD2|TRBV7-2|TRBJ2-3|16
CASSWGLAGRTDTQYF
TGTGCCAGCAGCTGGGGACTAGCGGGGAGGACAGATACGCAGTATTTT
>-|TRBD1|TRBV15|TRBJ1-1|14
CATSSQGARTEAFF
TGTGCCACCAGCAGCCAGGGGGCGAGGACTGAAGCTTTCTTT
>few|TRBD1|TRBV19|TRBJ1-5|15
CASITQGANNQPQHF
TGTGCCAGTATCACCCAGGGGGCTAACAATCAGCCCCAGCATTTT
>-|TRBD1|TRBV7-9|TRBJ2-1|13
CASSFHDRDEQFF
TGTGCCAGCAGCTTCCATGACAGGGACGAGCAGTTCTTC
>-|TRBD1|TRBV6-6|TRBJ1-2|14
CASRHRDRGSGYTF
TGTGCCAGCAGACACCGGGACAGGGGTAGCGGCTACACCTTC
>-|-|TRBV27|TRBJ1-1|13
CAISPPRNTEAFF
TGTGCCATAAGCCCCCCGCGGAACACTGAAGCTTTCTTT
>-|TRBD1|TRBV7-6|TRBJ2-6|18
CASSLGWDRASGANVLTF
TGTGCCAGCAGCTTAGGGTGGGACAGGGCTTCTGGGGCCAACGTCCTGACTTTC
>-|TRBD2|TRBV7-9|TRBJ2-3|16
CASSFPSGGRTDTQYF
TGTGCCAGCAGCTTTCCGAGCGGGGGACGCACAGATACGCAGTATTTT
>-|TRBD1|TRBV7-9|TRBJ2-4|13
CAGSSGQGNIQYF
TGTGCCGGCAGCTCGGGACAGGGAAACATTCAGTACTTC
>-|-|TRBV28|TRBJ1-5|14
CASSSSGGNQPQHF
TGTGCCAGCAGTTCCTCGGGTGGCAATCAGCCCCAGCATTTT